The clone carrying this TCR beta chain occurred many times. This specimen belongs to a study of regulatory T cells in long-lasting Graves disease. Overall study: The definition of persistent Graves' disease was over 5 years of antithyroid drugs with positive TSH receptor antibodies.

V gave up 3 bases and J gave up 5 bases, with 10 bases separating them. In germline, CDR1 is MDHEN, CDR2 SYDVKM. CDR3 length equals 13 residues. Construction of the TCR beta libraries employed iRepertoire HTBI primers in conjunction with Arm-PCR of CDR3 regions. TCRdb used MiXCR to reprocess the multiplex PCR reads, holding one entry per CDR3 protein. The repertoire holds roughly 450,000 distinct CDR3 sequences, with under 25% as singletons. Sample time point: persistent/refractory GD, antithyroid drugs over 5 years with positive TRAb. With RNA extracted from PBMCs as input, the TCR library was made. Graves' disease diagnoses used American Thyroid Association guidelines.

The TCR comes from a female donor with Graves disease. The sequencing here drew on peripheral blood mononuclear cells (PBMCs), taken when the disease was refractory, from a patient treated with antithyroid drugs. The chain has TRBV28 and TRBJ1-1; D call uncertain. CDR3 loop: CASSFRLGTEAFF. The CDR3 nucleotides are TGTGCCAGCAGTTTCAGGTTGGGGACTGAAGCTTTCTTT.